This T cell receptor beta chain appears in the sequencing data of a study of shared clonotypes between healthy human individuals. Study summary: Per-donor plates numbered three CD4 naive, three CD4 memory, two CD8 naive and one CD8 memory.

The V end lost 2 bases, the J end lost 4 bases, and 11 bases lay between the germline ends. The CDR3 runs 14 residues. The germline CDR1 and CDR2 sequences are MDHEN and SYDVKM. As to this clone: Its cognate antigen is unknown.

Study conclusions and caveats: Naive subsets tended to show greater estimated richness than memory subsets.

Donors included only healthy HIV-negative adults lacking recent acute infections or vaccinations. TCRdb keeps only in-frame clones here, not all; method: immunoSEQ multiplex PCR. The data show roughly 2,500,000 clones, 90% to 95% seen once. The chain recombines TRBV28 with TRBJ2-5, with a possible D match to TRBD2 (5 bases). Sequences were obtained from naive CD4+ T cells from PBMCs. This sample's subset: CD45RA+ positively selected. The source of this sequence is a young man in good health. Some clones in this sample may be carry-over from other donors' samples. The CDR3 sequence is CASSLGEWGETQYF. The DNA for the CDR3 is TGTGCCAGCAGTTTAGGGGAGTGGGGAGAGACCCAGTACTTC.